The next 10 T cell receptor beta chains were all read from a single sample in a study of radiation and T cells in renal cell carcinoma. The assay was immunoSEQ multiplex PCR, and TCRdb's table has in-frame clones only and misses some. Seen here are some 150,000 clones, about 86% observed once, and the top ten hold over 15%. The time point: blood 4 weeks post-SBRT, at nephrectomy. Described treatment: 15 Gy SBRT to primary tumor, nephrectomy 4 weeks later. The sample in question was blood, obtained from a patient whose treatment included radiotherapy and nephrectomy. The receptors shown here come from a woman between 45 and 60 years old with renal cell carcinoma.

This clone was detected only once. This sequence joins TRBV6-6 and TRBJ1-1, with a tentative D call TRBD1 (5 bases). This CDR3 has 14 residues. CDR1 is MNHNY, CDR2 SVGAGI, per germline (reference sequence). The ends were cut back, 5 bases at V and 3 bases at J, with 13 bases in the middle. CDR3 amino acids: CASSTRRDDTEAFF. For the CDR3, the DNA is TGTGCCAGCAGTACTCGCCGGGACGACACTGAAGCTTTCTTT.

The chain employs TRBV7-2 and TRBJ1-2; D gene uncertain. CDR3 length: 12 residues. V lost 2 bases and J 4 bases, leaving 5 bases between the germline ends. Germline V CDR1 and CDR2: SGHTA, FQGNSA. Here the CDR3 DNA reads TGTGCCAGCAGCTTAAAGGGCTATGGCTACACCTTC. Translation gives CASSLKGYGYTF.

This chain links TRBV15 with TRBJ2-5; D is ambiguous. The CDR3 has 11 amino acids. Trimming removed 0 bases at V and 5 bases at J, with 1 base between. The germline V gene has CDR1 LNHNV and CDR2 YYDKDF (reference sequence). CDR3 residues: CATSRDETQYF. CDR3 nucleotides: TGTGCCACCAGCAGAGATGAGACCCAGTACTTC.

V gene TRBV5-1 combines with J gene TRBJ1-6; maybe TRBD1 (6 bases). Trimming shortened V by 4 bases and J by 10 bases, and 15 bases separated the two germline ends. The CDR3 consists of 14 residues. CDR1 and CDR2 from the germline V gene are SGHRS and YFSETQ. The CDR3 nucleotides are TGCGCCAGCAGCCCAGAACAGGGCCGGTCACCCCTCCACTTT. This sequence encodes CASSPEQGRSPLHF.

The chain couples TRBV4-3 to TRBJ2-1, with a possible D match to TRBD1 (6 bases). V lost 0 bases to trimming and J lost 3 bases, with 12 bases between them. Germline V gives CDR1 LGHNA, CDR2 YSLEER. CDR3 length: 16 residues. As DNA, the CDR3 is TGCGCCAGCAGCCAAGATTGGCAGGGGCTCTACAATGAGCAGTTCTTC. Amino acid sequence: CASSQDWQGLYNEQFF.

The chain is built from TRBV9 and TRBJ2-3, with D unresolved. Germline V gene data show CDR1 as SGDLS and CDR2 as YYNGEE. This CDR3 comprises 14 residues. Deletions cut 0 bases from V and 2 bases from J, with 7 bases between. CDR3 bases: TGTGCCAGCAGCGTAGCCATGTCCACAGATACGCAGTATTTT. This encodes CASSVAMSTDTQYF.

This clone is a singleton in its sample. J is TRBJ2-2 and V is TRBV5-1; 13 bases align to TRBD2. The trim removed 0 bases at V and 3 bases at J, leaving 8 bases unmatched. CDR3 length equals 19 residues. Germline V gives CDR1 SGHRS, CDR2 YFSETQ. In DNA, the CDR3 is TGCGCCAGCAGCTTGGCGTGGACTAGCGGGAGTTTAGACACCGGGGAGCTGTTTTTT. This sequence encodes CASSLAWTSGSLDTGELFF.

This chain links TRBV7-9 with TRBJ1-2; unclear D gene. This CDR3 is built from 13 residues. The germline V and J ends were trimmed by 1 base and 6 bases, with 9 bases remaining between them. The germline CDR1 and CDR2 sequences are SEHNR and FQNEAQ (reference sequence). The CDR3 DNA reads as TGTGCCAGCAGCTTAGGGGTTCCCCATGGCTACACCTTC. The encoded protein is CASSLGVPHGYTF.

The J gene is TRBJ1-6, the V gene TRBV7-2, with D possibly matching TRBD1 (5 bases). Looked up from germline, CDR1 is SGHTA and CDR2 is FQGNSA. The CDR3 has 16 residues. The V gene lost 4 bases and the J gene lost 0 bases, with 10 bases spanning the gap. The CDR3 loop is CASSYGGSSYNSPLHF. The CDR3 nucleotides are TGTGCCAGCAGCTATGGGGGGAGCTCCTATAATTCACCCCTCCACTTT.

This rearrangement joins TRBV19 to TRBJ2-5, with 12 bases that match TRBD2. The junction had 2 bases not matched to a gene; V was cut back by 8 bases and J by 1 base. This CDR3 has 14 amino acids. Germline-derived CDR1 and CDR2 are LNHDA and SQIVND (reference sequence). The CDR3 loop is CASRTSGIQETQYF. The CDR3 DNA sequence: TGTGCCAGTCGGACTAGCGGGATCCAAGAGACCCAGTACTTC.